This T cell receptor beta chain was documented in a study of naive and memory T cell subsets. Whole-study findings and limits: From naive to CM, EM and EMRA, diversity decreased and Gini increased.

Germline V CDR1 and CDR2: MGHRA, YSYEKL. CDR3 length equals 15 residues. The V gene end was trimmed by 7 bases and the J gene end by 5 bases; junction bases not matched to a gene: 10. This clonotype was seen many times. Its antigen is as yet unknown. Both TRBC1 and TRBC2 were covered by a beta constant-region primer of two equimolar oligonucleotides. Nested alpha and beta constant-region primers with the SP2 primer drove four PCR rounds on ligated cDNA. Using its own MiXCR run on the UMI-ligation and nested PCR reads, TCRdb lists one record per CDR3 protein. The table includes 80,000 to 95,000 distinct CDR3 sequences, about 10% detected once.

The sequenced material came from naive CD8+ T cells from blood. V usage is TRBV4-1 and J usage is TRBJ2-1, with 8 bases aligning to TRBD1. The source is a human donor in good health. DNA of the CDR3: TGCGCCAGCAACGGACAGGGTGGGGAAAACAATGAGCAGTTCTTC. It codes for CASNGQGGENNEQFF.